This entry describes one T cell receptor beta chain. Combining a sample-barcoded 5' primer with a J-beta primer mix, a second PCR ran for about 7 to 12 cycles. TCRdb re-called the 5' RACE reads through MiXCR, storing one row per CDR3 protein. The sample records more than 900,000 distinct CDR3 sequences, around 27% being singletons. This CDR3 has 13 amino acids. Germline V gives CDR1 SGHDT, CDR2 YYEEEE. Trimming left V 6 bases short and J 3 bases short, with 10 bases between. This sample was taken from a study of blood T cells in healthy people across ages. This sample was shared with a second study, whose subject was T cells of mothers and their children.

Input material: blood. The receptor's source is a girl between 2 and 10 years old in good health. The chain is built from TRBV5-6 and TRBJ2-1; D gene ambiguous. The DNA for the CDR3 is TGTGCCAGCATCGGGTGGGGCTACAATGAGCAGTTCTTC. This gives the protein CASIGWGYNEQFF.